What follows describes a single T cell receptor beta chain. Its antigen is not identified. CDR1 DFQATT and CDR2 SNEGSKA come from the germline V gene (reference sequence). The CDR3 covers 14 residues. V was clipped by 0 bases and J by 4 bases, with 12 bases between them. TCRdb independently ran MiXCR on the 5' RACE reads; one entry per CDR3 protein. The repertoire holds about 50,000 distinct CDR3 sequences, with about 28% as singletons. Naive CD4+ T cells were purified with Tregs depleted by CD25. Study-wide points: The larger-cohort validation was restricted to a single TCR beta V-J rearrangement rather than whole repertoires.

The chain is built from TRBV20-1 and TRBJ2-5, with D perhaps TRBD1 (5 bases). Sequenced input: naive CD4+ T cells sorted from blood. The subset was: naive CD4+ T cells, CD4+CD45RA+CD25-. The sequence was collected from a female donor with breast cancer. The CDR3 here is CSARDSGWRETQYF. The CDR3 DNA sequence: TGCAGTGCTAGAGATTCAGGGTGGCGAGAGACCCAGTACTTC.